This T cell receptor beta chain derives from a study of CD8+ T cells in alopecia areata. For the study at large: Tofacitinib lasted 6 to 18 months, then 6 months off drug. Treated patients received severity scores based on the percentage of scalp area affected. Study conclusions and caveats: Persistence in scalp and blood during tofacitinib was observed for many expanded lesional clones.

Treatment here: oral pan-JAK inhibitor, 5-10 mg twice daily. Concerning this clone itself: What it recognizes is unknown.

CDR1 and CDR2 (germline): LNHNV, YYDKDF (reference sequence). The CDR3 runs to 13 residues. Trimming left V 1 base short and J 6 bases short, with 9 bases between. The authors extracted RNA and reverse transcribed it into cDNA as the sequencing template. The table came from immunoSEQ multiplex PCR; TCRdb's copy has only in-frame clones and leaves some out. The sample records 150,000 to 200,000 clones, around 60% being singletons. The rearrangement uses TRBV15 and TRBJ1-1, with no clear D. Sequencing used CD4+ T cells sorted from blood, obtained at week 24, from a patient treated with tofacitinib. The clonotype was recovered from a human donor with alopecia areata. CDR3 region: CATSRVTRSEAFF. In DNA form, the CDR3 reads TGTGCCACCAGCAGAGTTACGAGATCTGAAGCTTTCTTT.